This T cell receptor beta chain was recovered during a study of CD8+CD57+ T cells in acquired aplastic anemia. It was patients with CD8+CD57+ cell expansion by flow cytometry who were chosen for sequencing. This clonotype appeared a few times. Genomic DNA constituted the template upon which TCR beta VDJ and CDR3 profiling was performed. TCRdb itself ran the reads through MiXCR, one entry per CDR3 protein. There are under 500,000 distinct CDR3 sequences in the sample; around 33% occur only once, and around 0.82% lies in the top ten. Losses at the gene ends were 2 bases for V and 10 bases for J; bases not matched to a gene: 5. The CDR3 totals 13 residues. The germline V gene has CDR1 GTSNPN and CDR2 SVGIG (reference sequence).

The TCR was taken from a human donor with aplastic anemia. V gene TRBV30 combines with J gene TRBJ1-6, with 7 bases fitting TRBD1. The sample was sorted CD4+, CD8+, or CD8+CD57+ T cells (not recorded which) from PBMCs. The CDR3 DNA is TGTGCCTGGAGTACAGGGGACAAGTCACCCCTCCACTTT. Residues: CAWSTGDKSPLHF.